The clone carrying this T cell receptor (beta chain) came up a few times. Its antigen is not known. These data originate in a study of identical twins' blood T cells. TCRdb called the 5' RACE reads again in MiXCR, with one record for every CDR3 protein. Found here are a few hundred thousand distinct CDR3 sequences, about 28% of them singletons; the top ten hold 5.5% to 7%. Study-level results: Mainly, cloneset size products determined shared clonotypes, twins included.

Per germline, CDR1 DFQATT and CDR2 SNEGSKA (reference sequence). There are 16 residues in the CDR3. V lost 5 bases to trimming and J lost 0 bases, with 17 bases between them. The chain recombines TRBV20-1 with TRBJ1-5, with D possibly TRBD1 on 5 matching bases. The sequencing input was PBMCs. The sequence was collected from a woman aged 18 to 49 in good health. DNA for the CDR3: TGCAGTGCTCCCGGGGGAGGCTCCCATAGCAATCAGCCCCAGCATTTT. Encoded protein: CSAPGGGSHSNQPQHF.